Listed below are T cell receptor beta chains from one sample, sequenced in a study of T cell changes during pregnancy in multiple sclerosis. TCRdb's table, derived via immunoSEQ multiplex PCR, lists solely in-frame clones and lacks some. Among roughly 80,000 clones listed, roughly 93% were seen once. This specimen was peripheral blood, taken in the second trimester of pregnancy. These receptors were collected from a female donor with multiple sclerosis, enrolled in a pregnancy study. Each CDR3 is given with its conserved first and last residue. A D gene is named only where the DNA matches it firmly. Some rows have no size entry. The others give once, few or many, or a class for an expanded clone.

d_gene	j_gene	len	v_gene	abundance	CDR3nt	CDR3aa
NA	TRBJ2-1	15	TRBV18	NA	TGTGCCAGCTCACCACGCACGGCAGGGCTTGATGAGCAGTTCTTC	CASSPRTAGLDEQFF
TRBD1	TRBJ1-3	15	TRBV27	NA	TGTGCCAGCAGTTTGGACAGGGGGTTCGGAAACACCATATATTTT	CASSLDRGFGNTIYF
NA	TRBJ1-4	12	TRBV7-9	NA	TGTGCCAGCAGTTTTCAGTACGAAAAACTGTTTTTT	CASSFQYEKLFF
NA	TRBJ2-1	14	TRBV6-1	NA	TGTGCCAGCACGGGGGGCAGAGATTACAATGAGCAGTTCTTC	CASTGGRDYNEQFF
TRBD1	TRBJ2-7	16	TRBV6-5	NA	TGTGCCAGCAGTTCCAACAGGGGTTGGAGGTCCTACGAGCAGTACTTC	CASSSNRGWRSYEQYF
NA	TRBJ1-1	15	TRBV5-8	NA	TGTGCCAGCAGCTTCTTAACTGCCCCGAACACTGAAGCTTTCTTT	CASSFLTAPNTEAFF
TRBD2	TRBJ2-5	15	TRBV6-5	NA	TGTGCCAGCAGTCGCCTCGGGGGGTACCAAGAGACCCAGTACTTC	CASSRLGGYQETQYF
TRBD2	TRBJ2-2	16	TRBV5-8	NA	TGTGCCAGCAGCATGCTAGCGGGGGGCGGCACCGGGGAGCTGTTTTTT	CASSMLAGGGTGELFF
NA	TRBJ2-1	17	TRBV5-4	NA	TGTGCCAGCAGCTTGGATCCGGAGCCGAGCTCCTACAATGAGCAGTTCTTC	CASSLDPEPSSYNEQFF
NA	TRBJ1-2	16	TRBV29-1	NA	TGCAGCGTTGAAGGCGGCAGGGAGGTAGACGGGTATGGCTACACCTTC	CSVEGGREVDGYGYTF
TRBD1	TRBJ1-1	15	TRBV5-6	NA	TGTGCCAGCAGCTTGGGGGGACAGGGGCTCGTTGTAGCTTTCTTT	CASSLGGQGLVVAFF
NA	TRBJ2-7	15	TRBV5-1	NA	TGCGCCAGCAGTGGGGACTGGAAAGCCGCCTACGAGCAGTACTTC	CASSGDWKAAYEQYF
TRBD2	TRBJ2-5	13	TRBV7-9	NA	TGTGCCAGCAGAAGACTAGCGGGAGAGACCCAGTACTTC	CASRRLAGETQYF
NA	TRBJ2-7	16	TRBV14	NA	TGTGCCAGCAGCCTCGCCCCAGTAACAGTAGTCTACGAGCAGTACTTC	CASSLAPVTVVYEQYF
TRBD1	TRBJ2-7	14	TRBV7-9	NA	TGTGCCAGCAGCCCCGGGACAGGGTCAGGCGAGCAGTACTTC	CASSPGTGSGEQYF
TRBD1	TRBJ1-2	14	TRBV14	once	TGTGCCAGCAGCCCTGGACAGGCCTTCTATGGCTACACCTTC	CASSPGQAFYGYTF
TRBD1	TRBJ1-2	13	TRBV7-9	NA	TGTGCCAGCAGCTCGGGACAGCGGGATGGCTACACCTTC	CASSSGQRDGYTF
TRBD1	TRBJ1-5	16	TRBV27	NA	TGTGCCAGCAGTTCGACACAGGGGTTCGTCAATCAGCCCCAGCATTTT	CASSSTQGFVNQPQHF
TRBD2	TRBJ2-6	17	TRBV5-4	NA	TGTGCCAGCAGCTTGGCCGGGAGGGGATCTGGGGCCAACGTCCTGACTTTC	CASSLAGRGSGANVLTF
TRBD2	TRBJ2-7	15	TRBV19	NA	TGTGCCAGTAGTACCCGGGGAGGGTTCACCTACGAGCAGTACTTC	CASSTRGGFTYEQYF
TRBD1	TRBJ1-2	15	TRBV28	once	TGTGCCAGCGGCACTAGACAGGGCTCTAACTATGGCTACACCTTC	CASGTRQGSNYGYTF
TRBD1	TRBJ1-6	12	TRBV30	few	TGTGCCTCGCCGGGACAGGACTCACCCCTCCACTTT	CASPGQDSPLHF
NA	TRBJ2-5	13	TRBV30	NA	TGTGCCTGGGGCCTCGGAGGAGAGCAGACCCAGTACTTC	CAWGLGGEQTQYF
TRBD1	TRBJ2-2	15	TRBV6-1	NA	TGTGCCAGCACAGAAGAAGCAGGGGGCTTAGGGGAGCTGTTTTTT	CASTEEAGGLGELFF
TRBD1	TRBJ2-2	14	TRBV5-6	NA	TGTGCCAGCAGTCCCCGGACAGGCACCGGGGAGCTGTTTTTT	CASSPRTGTGELFF
NA	TRBJ1-2	14	TRBV11-1	NA	TGTGCCAGCAGCCCGACGGGGGAGTACTATGGCTACACCTTC	CASSPTGEYYGYTF
NA	TRBJ2-6	18	TRBV6-4	NA	TGTGCCAGCAGTGACTCCACAGGGCGGGCCTCTGGGGCCAACGTCCTGACTTTC	CASSDSTGRASGANVLTF
NA	TRBJ1-2	12	TRBV19	few	TGTGCCAGTAATACAGCCAACTATGGCTACACCTTC	CASNTANYGYTF
TRBD2	TRBJ2-1	16	TRBV13	NA	TGTGCCAGCAGCTCCCCCGTAGCGGGGGGGCGCAATGAGCAGTTCTTC	CASSSPVAGGRNEQFF
TRBD1	TRBJ2-7	16	TRBV5-4	NA	TGTGCCAGCAGTTCTCAAGACAGGGACATTTCCTACGAGCAGTACTTC	CASSSQDRDISYEQYF
TRBD1	TRBJ2-7	16	TRBV5-1	NA	TGCGCCAGCAGCCCTCCCCCTTTGGACAGGGACCACGAGCAGTACTTC	CASSPPPLDRDHEQYF
NA	TRBJ2-7	14	TRBV5-6	NA	TGTGCCAGCAGCTTTGGCTCAGGTCCCTACGAGCAGTACTTC	CASSFGSGPYEQYF
NA	TRBJ1-5	13	TRBV5-1	once	TGCGCCAGCAGCCCGGGAGTAAATCAGCCCCAGCATTTT	CASSPGVNQPQHF
NA	TRBJ2-5	13	TRBV29-1	NA	TGCAGCGTTGATAGGACAGACCAAGAGACCCAGTACTTC	CSVDRTDQETQYF
NA	TRBJ1-1	17	TRBV5-6	once	TGTGCCAGCAGTATGGGAGGGATGTTGGGTTTCGTCACTGAAGCTTTCTTT	CASSMGGMLGFVTEAFF
TRBD1	TRBJ1-2	17	TRBV5-1	NA	TGCGCCAGCAGCCCATTTGTCACCGGGACAGGGGGCCATGGCTACACCTTC	CASSPFVTGTGGHGYTF
TRBD2	TRBJ2-2	14	TRBV30	once	TGTGCCTGGAAAGGTAGCGGGGGCCCCGGGGAGCTGTTTTTT	CAWKGSGGPGELFF
NA	TRBJ2-1	15	TRBV27	NA	TGTGCCAGCAAACCGGGGACTCAGACCTACAATGAGCAGTTCTTC	CASKPGTQTYNEQFF
TRBD1	TRBJ1-2	13	TRBV4-1	once	TGCGCCAGCAGCCAGGGACAGGGCTATGGCTACACCTTC	CASSQGQGYGYTF
NA	TRBJ2-1	14	TRBV5-1	NA	TGCGCCAGCAGCTTCATGACAGCCGACAATGAGCAGTTCTTC	CASSFMTADNEQFF
TRBD1	TRBJ1-1	15	TRBV6-6	once	TGTGCCAGCAGCTACTCGACAGGGAGAAACACTGAAGCTTTCTTT	CASSYSTGRNTEAFF
NA	TRBJ2-3	14	TRBV10-2	NA	TGCGCCAGCAGTGAGAATTTCGGGAAGAATACGCAGTATTTT	CASSENFGKNTQYF
TRBD1	TRBJ1-2	14	TRBV29-1	NA	TGCAGCGTTGAAGATCCAGGACAGGCCTATGGCTACACCTTC	CSVEDPGQAYGYTF
NA	TRBJ2-1	16	TRBV9	NA	TGTGCCAGCAGCGTAGGGCAGGCTCCCTCCTACAATGAGCAGTTCTTC	CASSVGQAPSYNEQFF
TRBD1	TRBJ2-3	15	TRBV2	NA	TGTGCCAGCAGTAGGGACAGGGGGGTGACAGATACGCAGTATTTT	CASSRDRGVTDTQYF
NA	TRBJ2-7	10	TRBV6-1	NA	TGTGCCAGCAGTGACAACGAGCAGTACTTC	CASSDNEQYF
NA	TRBJ1-3	17	TRBV18	NA	TGTGCCAGCTCACCGCTGAGGGCGGGGTACTCTGGAAACACCATATATTTT	CASSPLRAGYSGNTIYF
TRBD1	TRBJ1-1	14	TRBV29-1	NA	TGCAGCGTTGACCCTGGGACAGCGCACACTGAAGCTTTCTTT	CSVDPGTAHTEAFF
TRBD1	TRBJ1-5	14	TRBV5-6	NA	TGTGCCAGCAGCGGAGGGACAGCTAATCAGCCCCAGCATTTT	CASSGGTANQPQHF
NA	TRBJ1-2	14	TRBV7-2	NA	TGTGCCAGCAGCTTAGTCGCCGGGACACAGGGCTACACCTTC	CASSLVAGTQGYTF
TRBD1	TRBJ2-1	13	TRBV2	NA	TGTGCCAGCAGTGGGGGGACAGAGAATGAGCAGTTCTTC	CASSGGTENEQFF
TRBD1	TRBJ1-3	14	TRBV19	NA	TGTGCCAGTAGTAAACAGGGGGCTGGAAACACCATATATTTT	CASSKQGAGNTIYF
NA	TRBJ1-2	17	TRBV18	NA	TGTGCCAGCTCACCAGCCCGCGTTAGCCATGCTAACTATGGCTACACCTTC	CASSPARVSHANYGYTF
NA	TRBJ1-1	14	TRBV27	NA	TGTGCCAGCAGTTTACTGGGGCTAAACACTGAAGCTTTCTTT	CASSLLGLNTEAFF
TRBD1	TRBJ1-2	12	TRBV6-5	NA	TGTGCCAGCAGTTACGGACTGACGGGACAGATCTTC	CASSYGLTGQIF